One and the same sample provided the 8 T cell receptor beta chains below, sequenced in a study of blood T cells in healthy people across ages. Through a sample-barcoded 5' primer and a J-beta primer mix, a second PCR was run for roughly 6 to 12 cycles. TCRdb reanalysed the 5' RACE reads using MiXCR and keeps one entry per CDR3 protein. The profile shows hundreds of thousands of distinct CDR3 sequences, about 30% of them singletons. The sample comprised blood. These receptor sequences come from a woman of 80 years or more in good health.

This clonotype was seen a handful of times. The V call is TRBV2, the J call TRBJ2-7; 7 bases align to TRBD1. Germline CDR1 is SNHLY and CDR2 is FYNNEI. This CDR3 region has 14 residues. Trimming removed 4 bases from V and 0 bases from J; junction bases left unmatched: 3. The DNA for the CDR3 is TGTGCCAGCAGTGCTGACAGGGTCTCCTACGAGCAGTACTTC. Residues: CASSADRVSYEQYF.

This clonotype was recorded at least ten times. This chain joins TRBV5-1 and TRBJ2-5; possibly TRBD1 for D (6 bases). CDR1 and CDR2 from the germline V gene are SGHRS and YFSETQ. Trimming took 0 bases from V and 4 from J, leaving 16 bases between them. The CDR3 covers 16 residues. CDR3 bases: TGCGCCAGCAGCTTGGCAGGGGATTACAGGCGAGAGACCCAGTACTTC. Amino acids: CASSLAGDYRRETQYF.

This clonotype was detected a few times. This chain joins TRBV6-1 and TRBJ2-6; the match to TRBD1 covers 8 bases. CDR1 is MNHNS, CDR2 SASEGT, per germline. Trimming removed 3 bases from V and 3 bases from J; junction bases left unmatched: 13. The CDR3 is 19 amino acids. CDR3 amino acids: CASSDPRVQGVNGANVLTF. The CDR3 DNA reads as TGTGCCAGCAGTGACCCTCGCGTACAGGGGGTCAATGGGGCCAACGTCCTGACTTTC.

This clonotype was counted ten times or more. The chain recombines TRBV29-1 with TRBJ2-1, with 7 bases matching TRBD1. The CDR3 covers 13 residues. The V gene's germline CDR1 is SQVTM and CDR2 ANQGSEA. V dropped 6 bases and J dropped 6; count of bases not matched to a gene: 8. As DNA, the CDR3 is TGCAGCGTGACAGGGATGTTTGGCAATGAGCAGTTCTTC. It codes for CSVTGMFGNEQFF.

The chain combines TRBV12-3 or TRBV12-4 with TRBJ1-5; 7 nucleotides align to TRBD1. V lost 10 bases and J lost 0; bases outside the gene matches: 3. The CDR3 sequence is 13 residues long. DNA of the CDR3: TGTGCCATCGGGACAGTTAGCAATCAGCCCCAGCATTTT. Its protein product is CAIGTVSNQPQHF.

This clonotype was seen repeatedly, ten times or more. This chain connects TRBV2 to TRBJ2-1; TRBD2 might be the D (6 bases). The CDR3 sequence is 15 residues long. The ends were cut back, 4 bases at V and 1 base at J, with 11 bases in the middle. In germline, CDR1 is SNHLY, CDR2 FYNNEI. The CDR3 loop is CASSVLSGSYNEQFF. The CDR3, as DNA: TGTGCCAGCAGTGTCCTTAGCGGTTCCTACAATGAGCAGTTCTTC.

Remarks on this clonotype: A single base separates this from a much larger clone, so it may be a read error. The CDR3 loop is CASSSRQGRETQFF. CDR3 DNA sequence: TGTGCCAGCAGCTCCAGACAGGGGAGGGAGACCCAGTTCTTC. The V call is TRBV7-2, the J call TRBJ2-1; maybe TRBD1 (8 bases). There are 14 residues in the CDR3. Germline lookup yields CDR1 SGHTA and CDR2 FQGNSA. The ends were cut back, 4 bases at V and 13 bases at J, with 20 bases in the middle.

The V gene is TRBV20-1, the J gene TRBJ2-3; no clear D gene. The V gene lost 8 bases and the J gene lost 4 bases, with 16 bases spanning the gap. Germline assignment: CDR1 DFQATT and CDR2 SNEGSKA (reference sequence). The length of the CDR3 is 13 residues. For the CDR3, the DNA is TGCAGTACCGGACCGCTGCCTCCAGATACGCAGTATTTT. Its protein product is CSTGPLPPDTQYF.